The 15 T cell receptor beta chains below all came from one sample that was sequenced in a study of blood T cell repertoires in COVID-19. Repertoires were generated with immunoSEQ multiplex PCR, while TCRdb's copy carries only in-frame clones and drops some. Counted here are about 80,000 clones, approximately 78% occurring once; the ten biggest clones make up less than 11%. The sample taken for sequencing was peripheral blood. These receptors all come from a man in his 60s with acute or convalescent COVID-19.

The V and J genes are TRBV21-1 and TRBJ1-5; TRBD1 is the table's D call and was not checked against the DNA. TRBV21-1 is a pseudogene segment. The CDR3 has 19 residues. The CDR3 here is CASSPGGDRGAGGNQPQHF. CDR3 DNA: TGTGCCAGCAGCCCTGGAGGGGACAGGGGCGCAGGCGGCAATCAGCCCCAGCATTTT.

This CDR3 reads CASSPSSPQETQYF. The CDR3 DNA is TGTGCCAGCTCACCTTCAAGCCCTCAAGAGACCCAGTACTTC. V gene TRBV18 combines with J gene TRBJ2-5; D remains unclear. Between the trimmed V and J ends, which lost 3 bases and 2 bases, there was a span of 10 bases. This CDR3 is built from 14 residues. Germline V CDR1 and CDR2: KGHSH, LQKENI.

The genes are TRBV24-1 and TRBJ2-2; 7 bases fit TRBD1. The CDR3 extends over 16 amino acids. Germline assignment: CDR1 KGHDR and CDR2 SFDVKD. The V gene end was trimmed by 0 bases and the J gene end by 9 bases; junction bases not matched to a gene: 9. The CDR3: CATSDLGTGELRELFF. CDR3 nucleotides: TGTGCCACCAGTGATTTGGGCACAGGGGAGCTCAGGGAGCTGTTTTTT.

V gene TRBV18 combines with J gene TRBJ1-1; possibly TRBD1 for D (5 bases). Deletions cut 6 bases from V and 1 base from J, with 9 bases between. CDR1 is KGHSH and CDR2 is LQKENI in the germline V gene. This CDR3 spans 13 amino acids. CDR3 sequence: CASSVTGNTEAFF. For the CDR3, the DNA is TGTGCCAGCTCGGTCACAGGGAACACTGAAGCTTTCTTT.

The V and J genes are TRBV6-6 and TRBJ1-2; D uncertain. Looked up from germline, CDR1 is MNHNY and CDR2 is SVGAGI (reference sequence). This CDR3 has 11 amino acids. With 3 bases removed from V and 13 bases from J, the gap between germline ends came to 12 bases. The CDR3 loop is CASSYSDRGTF. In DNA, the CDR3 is TGTGCCAGCAGTTATTCGGACCGGGGCACCTTC.

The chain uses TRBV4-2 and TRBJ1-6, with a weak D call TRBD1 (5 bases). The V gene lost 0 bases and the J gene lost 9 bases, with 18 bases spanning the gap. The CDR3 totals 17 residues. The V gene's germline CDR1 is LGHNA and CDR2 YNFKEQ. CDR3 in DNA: TGTGCCAGCAGCCAAGATGGGCGGGGGTCTATAAGTTCACCCCTCCACTTT. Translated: CASSQDGRGSISSPLHF.

CDR3 sequence (DNA): TGTGCCAGCAGCTTAGGTTCGAGGGGGCTTGAGGGTCAGCCCCAGCATTTT. Protein sequence: CASSLGSRGLEGQPQHF. The chain links TRBV7-9 to TRBJ1-5; 7 nucleotides line up with TRBD1. J gave up 6 bases and V 1 base, and 12 bases lay outside the gene matches. The CDR3 length is 17 residues. CDR1 and CDR2 from the germline V gene are SEHNR and FQNEAQ (reference sequence).

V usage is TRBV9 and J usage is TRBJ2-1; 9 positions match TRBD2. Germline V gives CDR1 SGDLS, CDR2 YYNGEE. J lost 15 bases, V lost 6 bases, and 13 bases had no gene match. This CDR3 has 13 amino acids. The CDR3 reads CASTNVVGTSWFF. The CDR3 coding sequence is TGTGCCAGCACCAACGTCGTGGGGACTAGCTGGTTCTTC.

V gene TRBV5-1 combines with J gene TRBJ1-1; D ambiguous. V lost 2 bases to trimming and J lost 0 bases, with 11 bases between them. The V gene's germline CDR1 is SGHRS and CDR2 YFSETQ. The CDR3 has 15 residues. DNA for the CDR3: TGCGCCAGCAGCTTTAACAGCTTCATGAACACTGAAGCTTTCTTT. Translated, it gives CASSFNSFMNTEAFF.

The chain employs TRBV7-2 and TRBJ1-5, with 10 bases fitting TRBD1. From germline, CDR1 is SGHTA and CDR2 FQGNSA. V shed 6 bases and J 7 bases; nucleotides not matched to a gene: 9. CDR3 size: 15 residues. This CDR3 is CASRTYGQGGQPQHF. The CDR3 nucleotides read TGTGCCAGCAGGACTTATGGACAGGGGGGCCAGCCCCAGCATTTT.

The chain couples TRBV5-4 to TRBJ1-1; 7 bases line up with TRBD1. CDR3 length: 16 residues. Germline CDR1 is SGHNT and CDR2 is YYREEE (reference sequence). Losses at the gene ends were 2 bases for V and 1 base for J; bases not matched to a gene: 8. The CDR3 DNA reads TGTGCCAGCAGCTTAGGCAGGGGGACGGGGAACACTGAAGCTTTCTTT. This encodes CASSLGRGTGNTEAFF.

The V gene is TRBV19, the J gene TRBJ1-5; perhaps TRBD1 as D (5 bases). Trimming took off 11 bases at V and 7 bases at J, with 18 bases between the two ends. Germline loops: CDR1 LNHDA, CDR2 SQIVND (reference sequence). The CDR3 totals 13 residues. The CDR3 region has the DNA TGTGCCGGGGGTCCGGGGGAGAGGCAGCCCCAGCATTTT. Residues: CAGGPGERQPQHF.

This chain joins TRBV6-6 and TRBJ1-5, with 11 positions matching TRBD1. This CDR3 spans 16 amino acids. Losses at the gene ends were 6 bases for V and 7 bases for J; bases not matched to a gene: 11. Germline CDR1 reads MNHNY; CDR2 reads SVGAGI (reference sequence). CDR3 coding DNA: TGTGCCAGCAGAGACGTTTGGACAGGGGGCTACCAGCCCCAGCATTTT. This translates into CASRDVWTGGYQPQHF.

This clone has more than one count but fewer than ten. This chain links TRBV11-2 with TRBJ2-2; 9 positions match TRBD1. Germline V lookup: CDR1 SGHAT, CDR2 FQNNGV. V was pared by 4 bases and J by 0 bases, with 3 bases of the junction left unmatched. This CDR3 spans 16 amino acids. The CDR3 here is CASSSQGASNTGELFF. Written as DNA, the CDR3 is TGTGCCAGCAGCTCACAGGGGGCCTCGAACACCGGGGAGCTGTTTTTT. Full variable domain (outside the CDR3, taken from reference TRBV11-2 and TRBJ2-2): EAGVAQSPRYKIIEKRQSVAFWCNPISGHATLYWYQQILGQGPKLLIQFQNNGVVDDSQLPKDRFSAERLKGVDSTLKIQPAKLEDSAVYLCASSSQGASNTGELFFGEGSRLTVL.

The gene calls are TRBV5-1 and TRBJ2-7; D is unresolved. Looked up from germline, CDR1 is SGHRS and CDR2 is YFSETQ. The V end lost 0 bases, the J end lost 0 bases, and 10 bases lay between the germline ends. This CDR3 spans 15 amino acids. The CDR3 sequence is CASSLVAGPSYEQYF. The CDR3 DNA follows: TGCGCCAGCAGCTTGGTTGCTGGCCCCTCCTACGAGCAGTACTTC. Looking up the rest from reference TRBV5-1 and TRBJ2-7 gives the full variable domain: KAGVTQTPRYLIKTRGQQVTLSCSPISGHRSVSWYQQTPGQGLQFLFEYFSETQRNKGNFPGRFSGRQFSNSRSEMNVSTLELGDSALYLCASSLVAGPSYEQYFGPGTRLTVT.